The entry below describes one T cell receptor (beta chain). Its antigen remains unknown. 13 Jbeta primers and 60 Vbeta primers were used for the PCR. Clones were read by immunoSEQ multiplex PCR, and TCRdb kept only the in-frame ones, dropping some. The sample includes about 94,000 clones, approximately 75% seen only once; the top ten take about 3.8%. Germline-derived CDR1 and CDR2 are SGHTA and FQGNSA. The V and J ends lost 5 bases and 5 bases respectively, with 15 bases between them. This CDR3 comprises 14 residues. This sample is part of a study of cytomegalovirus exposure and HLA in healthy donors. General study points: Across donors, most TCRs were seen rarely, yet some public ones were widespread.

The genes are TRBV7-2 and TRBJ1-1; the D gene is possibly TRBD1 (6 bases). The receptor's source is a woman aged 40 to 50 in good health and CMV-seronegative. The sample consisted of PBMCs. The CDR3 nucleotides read TGTGCCAGCAGCAAACAGGGTTCATCTACTGAAGCTTTCTTT. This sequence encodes CASSKQGSSTEAFF.